The 31 T cell receptor beta chains below were found in one sample sequenced in a study of OX40 agonist ivuxolimab in advanced cancers. Repertoires were generated with immunoSEQ multiplex PCR, while TCRdb's copy carries only in-frame clones and drops some. Here the sample spans about 62,000 clones, over 75% being singletons. The sequenced sample was CD4+ or CD8+ T cells sorted from blood, obtained in a trial of the OX40 agonist ivuxolimab. These receptors were collected from an adult with an advanced solid tumor such as melanoma, head and neck, liver or kidney cancer.

V and J are TRBV6-1 and TRBJ1-4; 9 bases are a match to TRBD1. CDR3 length: 14 residues. The trim removed 7 bases at V and 8 bases at J, leaving 8 bases unmatched. Germline loops: CDR1 MNHNS, CDR2 SASEGT. This CDR3 is CASILGQGGEKLFF. The CDR3 nucleotides are TGTGCCAGCATCTTGGGACAGGGAGGAGAAAAACTGTTTTTT.

The J gene is TRBJ2-1, the V gene TRBV27, with TRBD2 identical over 7 bases. J lost 15 bases, V lost 7 bases, and 15 bases had no gene match. Germline values: CDR1 MNHEY, CDR2 SMNVEV (reference sequence). There are 13 residues in the CDR3. The CDR3 bases are TGTGCCAGCACCCCGTCTAACTGGGACTATCTGTTCTTC. Amino acid sequence: CASTPSNWDYLFF.

This chain links TRBV28 with TRBJ2-7; no clear D gene. The CDR3 length is 13 residues. CDR1 is MDHEN and CDR2 is SYDVKM in the germline V gene. V was trimmed by 7 bases and J by 1 base, leaving 11 bases between them. This CDR3 reads CASTPTTSYEQYF. In DNA form, the CDR3 reads TGTGCCAGCACCCCGACAACTTCCTACGAGCAGTACTTC.

The chain joins TRBV19 to TRBJ1-5; unclear D gene. Germline lookup yields CDR1 LNHDA and CDR2 SQIVND (reference sequence). The length of the CDR3 is 13 residues. V lost 6 bases, J lost 0 bases, and 6 bases lay in between. CDR3 amino acids: CASRDTSNQPQHF. The CDR3, as DNA: TGTGCCAGTAGAGATACTAGCAATCAGCCCCAGCATTTT.

The rearrangement joins TRBV7-3 to TRBJ2-7, with D unresolved. Germline CDR1 and CDR2: SGHTA and FQGTGA. The CDR3 covers 13 residues. V lost 1 base and J 4 bases, leaving 8 bases between the germline ends. The CDR3 DNA is TGTGCCAGCAGCTTAAGAGAAGAGTACGAGCAGTACTTC. Translated, it gives CASSLREEYEQYF.

V usage is TRBV7-2 and J usage is TRBJ2-7; a possible D gene is TRBD2 (5 bases). Trimming took off 7 bases at V and 7 bases at J, with 14 bases between the two ends. This CDR3 has 12 residues. The germline CDR1 and CDR2 sequences are SGHTA and FQGNSA. The CDR3 protein is CASNLNRGEQYF. The DNA for the CDR3 is TGTGCCAGCAACCTGAACCGGGGAGAGCAGTACTTC.

The chain is built from TRBV5-1 and TRBJ2-7; D not certain. Germline V CDR1 and CDR2: SGHRS, YFSETQ. The CDR3 contains 15 residues. V gave up 4 bases and J gave up 0 bases, with 14 bases separating them. In DNA form, the CDR3 reads TGCGCCAGCAGCCCCGCCGGTCTGCTCTCCTACGAGCAGTACTTC. It yields the protein CASSPAGLLSYEQYF. The variable domain in full, with the rest retrieved from reference TRBV5-1 and TRBJ2-7, is KAGVTQTPRYLIKTRGQQVTLSCSPISGHRSVSWYQQTPGQGLQFLFEYFSETQRNKGNFPGRFSGRQFSNSRSEMNVSTLELGDSALYLCASSPAGLLSYEQYFGPGTRLTVT.

This chain connects TRBV25-1 to TRBJ2-7; TRBD2 matches 11 bases. V shed 6 bases, J shed 3 bases, and the junction held 7 bases outside the gene matches. Germline values: CDR1 MGHDK, CDR2 SYGVNS. CDR3 size: 15 residues. The CDR3 DNA follows: TGTGCCAGCAGCCAACCCACTAGCGGGAGCTACGAGCAGTACTTC. This codes for CASSQPTSGSYEQYF.

The rearrangement links TRBV27 to TRBJ2-7, with a weak D call TRBD2 (5 bases). Germline V CDR1 and CDR2: MNHEY, SMNVEV (reference sequence). V lost 5 bases and J lost 3, with 17 bases in between. This CDR3 region has 15 residues. The CDR3 sequence: CASSRLSTAGYEQYF. CDR3 coding DNA: TGTGCCAGCAGTCGACTCTCCACGGCGGGCTACGAGCAGTACTTC.

This rearrangement joins TRBV11-3 to TRBJ1-2; D remains unclear. The V gene's germline CDR1 is SGHNT and CDR2 YENEEA. This CDR3 has 13 residues. V was cut by 5 bases and J by 2 bases, with 9 bases left in between. The CDR3 DNA is TGTGCCAGCAGCATTGACACAAACTATGGCTACACCTTC. This translates into CASSIDTNYGYTF.

The J gene is TRBJ1-1, the V gene TRBV28; 8 bases align to TRBD1. CDR3 length equals 15 residues. J gave up 5 bases and V 9 bases, and 14 bases lay outside the gene matches. Germline-derived CDR1 and CDR2 are MDHEN and SYDVKM. The CDR3 DNA follows: TGTGCCAGTAGGAGGCCCGGACAGGGTGTTACTGAAGCTTTCTTT. This codes for CASRRPGQGVTEAFF.

V and J are TRBV4-1 and TRBJ1-5; TRBD1 agrees at 8 bases. Trimming removed 4 bases from V and 3 bases from J; junction bases left unmatched: 5. CDR1 is MGHRA and CDR2 is YSYEKL in the germline V gene. CDR3 length equals 15 residues. This chain's CDR3 is CASSLGQGVNQPQHF. In nucleotides, the CDR3 is TGCGCCAGCAGCCTAGGACAGGGAGTCAATCAGCCCCAGCATTTT.

This clone was seen repeatedly, ten times or more. The chain employs TRBV6-1 and TRBJ2-7; D perhaps matches TRBD2 (6 bases). Germline CDR1 and CDR2: MNHNS and SASEGT. The V and J ends lost 7 bases and 5 bases respectively, with 15 bases between them. This CDR3 is built from 13 residues. CDR3 sequence: CASTNSRTNEQYF. The CDR3, as DNA: TGTGCCAGCACCAATAGCAGGACTAACGAGCAGTACTTC.

The chain recombines TRBV10-3 with TRBJ2-7; D remains unclear. V was trimmed by 0 bases and J by 3 bases, leaving 3 bases between them. The CDR3 spans 12 residues. CDR1 is ENHRY, CDR2 SYGVKD, per germline. CDR3 in amino acids: CAISESDYEQYF. CDR3 bases: TGTGCCATCAGTGAGTCGGACTACGAGCAGTACTTC.

This chain uses TRBV28 with TRBJ2-6; D remains unclear. V lost 5 bases to trimming and J lost 4 bases, with 9 bases between them. In germline, CDR1 is MDHEN, CDR2 SYDVKM. This CDR3 has 14 amino acids. The CDR3 sequence is CASSLLAGANVLTF. CDR3 bases: TGTGCCAGCAGTCTACTCGCGGGGGCCAACGTCCTGACTTTC.

This clone was seen only a few times. The rearrangement links TRBV7-2 to TRBJ2-7; D perhaps matches TRBD2 (6 bases). V shed 5 bases and J shed 0 bases, with 14 bases lying between them. Germline CDR1 reads SGHTA; CDR2 reads FQGNSA. This CDR3 is built from 15 residues. CDR3 bases: TGTGCCAGCAGCCTCAGCCTAGCGCGCTCCTACGAGCAGTACTTC. Amino acid sequence: CASSLSLARSYEQYF.

This chain links TRBV11-3 with TRBJ2-7, with D perhaps TRBD2 (5 bases). Trimming left V 0 bases short and J 5 bases short, with 8 bases between. The CDR3 extends over 13 amino acids. The V gene's germline CDR1 is SGHNT and CDR2 YENEEA. CDR3 residues: CASSLESGNEQYF. Here the CDR3 DNA reads TGTGCCAGCAGCTTAGAGTCGGGGAACGAGCAGTACTTC.

The V gene is TRBV9, the J gene TRBJ2-3; a weak D match, TRBD1 (6 bases). There are 13 residues in the CDR3. Trimming pared 0 bases from V and 9 bases from J, leaving 11 bases between. Germline V gene sequence: CDR1 SGDLS, CDR2 YYNGEE. The CDR3 sequence is CASSVAQGQTQYF. The CDR3 nucleotides read TGTGCCAGCAGCGTAGCTCAAGGACAGACGCAGTATTTT.

The V call is TRBV5-1, the J call TRBJ1-2; tentative D call: TRBD1 (5 bases). Trimming took off 8 bases at V and 0 bases at J, with 17 bases between the two ends. Germline CDR1 reads SGHRS; CDR2 reads YFSETQ. The CDR3 sequence is 15 residues long. The CDR3 sequence is CASSRDGKTNYGYTF. DNA for the CDR3: TGCGCCAGTAGCCGGGACGGTAAGACTAACTATGGCTACACCTTC.

The J gene is TRBJ1-4, the V gene TRBV7-7; a weak D match, TRBD1 (6 bases). CDR3 size: 16 residues. V gave up 1 base and J gave up 5 bases, with 14 bases separating them. Germline V gene data show CDR1 as SSHAT and CDR2 as FNYEAQ (reference sequence). CDR3 residues: CASSLGGGGQNEKLFF. The CDR3 DNA follows: TGTGCCAGCAGCTTAGGGGGAGGCGGACAGAATGAAAAACTGTTTTTT. Full variable domain (missing parts from reference TRBV7-7 and TRBJ1-4): GAGVSQSPRYKVTKRGQDVTLRCDPISSHATLYWYQQALGQGPEFLTYFNYEAQPDKSGLPSDRFSAERPEGSISTLTIQRTEQRDSAMYRCASSLGGGGQNEKLFFGSGTQLSVL.

This chain uses TRBV7-2 with TRBJ2-6; 7 bases fit TRBD2. CDR1 is SGHTA and CDR2 is FQGNSA in the germline V gene. The ends lost 5 bases at V and 0 bases at J; junction bases unmatched: 1. There are 15 residues in the CDR3. The CDR3 DNA sequence: TGTGCCAGCAGCGGGGGGGACTCTGGGGCCAACGTCCTGACTTTC. Translating gives CASSGGDSGANVLTF.

J is TRBJ1-1 and V is TRBV18; weak D call: TRBD1 (6 bases). The V gene lost 2 bases and the J gene lost 3 bases, with 10 bases spanning the gap. Germline CDR1 reads KGHSH; CDR2 reads LQKENI. CDR3 length: 14 residues. The chain's CDR3 is CASSPNRDDTEAFF. CDR3 nucleotides: TGTGCCAGCTCACCAAACAGGGACGACACTGAAGCTTTCTTT. Complete variable domain (other parts from reference TRBV18 and TRBJ1-1): NAGVMQNPRHLVRRRGQEARLRCSPMKGHSHVYWYRQLPEEGLKFMVYLQKENIIDESGMPKERFSAEFPKEGPSILRIQQVVRGDSAAYFCASSPNRDDTEAFFGQGTRLTVV.

The rearrangement links TRBV15 to TRBJ2-3; 10 nucleotides agree with TRBD2. This CDR3 is built from 18 residues. The J segment lost 3 bases and the V segment lost 3 bases, leaving 12 bases of the junction unmatched. Per the germline V gene, CDR1 is LNHNV and CDR2 is YYDKDF (reference sequence). For the CDR3, the DNA is TGTGCCACCAGCAGGCGGACTAGCGGCCGAGGAGGAACAGATACGCAGTATTTT. It specifies CATSRRTSGRGGTDTQYF.

V gene TRBV5-1 combines with J gene TRBJ2-5; 10 bases line up with TRBD1. There are 15 residues in the CDR3. V lost 4 bases to trimming and J lost 3 bases; unmatched junction nucleotides: 6. Germline V gene lookup returns CDR1 SGHRS and CDR2 YFSETQ. CDR3 coding DNA: TGCGCCAGCAGCCCCCCCGGGACAGGGGAAGAGACCCAGTACTTC. Translated, it gives CASSPPGTGEETQYF.

This clone was seen a single time. CDR3: CASRPPGTSGRINEQFF. The CDR3 coding sequence is TGTGCAAGTCGCCCCCCAGGGACTAGCGGGAGGATCAATGAGCAGTTCTTC. V and J are TRBV12-2 and TRBJ2-1; TRBD2, the table's D call, was not compared with the DNA. TRBV12-2 is reported as a pseudogene. The CDR3 has 17 residues.

J is TRBJ1-3 and V is TRBV28; a possible D gene is TRBD1 (5 bases). Per germline, CDR1 MDHEN and CDR2 SYDVKM. The CDR3 runs 14 residues. V was trimmed by 5 bases and J by 3 bases, leaving 11 bases between them. CDR3 sequence (DNA): TGTGCCAGCAGTCCGGGGACCGATGGAAACACCATATATTTT. As protein: CASSPGTDGNTIYF. Drawing the rest from reference TRBV28 and TRBJ1-3, the complete variable domain is DVKVTQSSRYLVKRTGEKVFLECVQDMDHENMFWYRQDPGLGLRLIYFSYDVKMKEKGDIPEGYSVSREKKERFSLILESASTNQTSMYLCASSPGTDGNTIYFGEGSWLTVV.

The V call is TRBV19, the J call TRBJ2-7; 13 positions match TRBD2. The germline V gene encodes CDR1 LNHDA and CDR2 SQIVND (reference sequence). After removal of 3 bases from V and 6 bases from J, the junction contained 5 bases not matched to a gene. This CDR3 is built from 15 residues. CDR3 protein: CASSISTSGRGEQYF. The CDR3 nucleotides are TGTGCCAGTAGTATTTCAACTAGCGGGAGGGGCGAGCAGTACTTC.

Note on this clone: One end of the junction varies from germline; a read error may be responsible. The rearrangement joins TRBV19 to TRBJ2-7; 13 bases are shared with TRBD2. CDR1 and CDR2 (germline): LNHDA, SQIVND (reference sequence). The length of the CDR3 is 13 residues. The CDR3 DNA is TGTGCCAGTAGTAACGCAGGGACTAGCGGGATCTCCTTC. This codes for CASSNAGTSGISF.

This clone was detected only once. The chain joins TRBV7-9 to TRBJ2-1; D is possibly TRBD2 (5 bases). Per germline, CDR1 SEHNR and CDR2 FQNEAQ (reference sequence). This CDR3 has 13 residues. V was clipped by 3 bases and J by 8 bases, with 11 bases between them. The CDR3 region has the DNA TGTGCCAGCAGCTTGCTGGAGGTCTATGAGCAGTTCTTC. Amino acids: CASSLLEVYEQFF. Based on the CDR3 plus reference TRBV7-9 and TRBJ2-1, the full variable domain is DTGVSQNPRHKITKRGQNVTFRCDPISEHNRLYWYRQTLGQGPEFLTYFQNEAQLEKSRLLSDRFSAERPKGSFSTLEIQRTEQGDSAMYLCASSLLEVYEQFFGPGTRLTVL.

The rearrangement uses TRBV6-6 and TRBJ2-2; possible D gene TRBD2, 6 bases. The CDR3 contains 13 residues. CDR1 MNHNY and CDR2 SVGAGI come from the germline V gene (reference sequence). V was cut by 2 bases and J by 8 bases, with 9 bases left in between. The CDR3 DNA follows: TGTGCCAGCAGTTACCCGGGAGCAGGGGAGCTGTTTTTT. Its translation is CASSYPGAGELFF.

The chain combines TRBV28 with TRBJ2-2; 7 nucleotides line up with TRBD2. Germline-derived CDR1 and CDR2 are MDHEN and SYDVKM. The CDR3 contains 17 residues. The junction had 14 bases not matched to a gene; V was cut back by 6 bases and J by 4 bases. Here the CDR3 DNA reads TGTGCCAGCAGCCCAAAGGGCGGGAGTTTCGGCACCGGGGAGCTGTTTTTT. Its protein product is CASSPKGGSFGTGELFF.